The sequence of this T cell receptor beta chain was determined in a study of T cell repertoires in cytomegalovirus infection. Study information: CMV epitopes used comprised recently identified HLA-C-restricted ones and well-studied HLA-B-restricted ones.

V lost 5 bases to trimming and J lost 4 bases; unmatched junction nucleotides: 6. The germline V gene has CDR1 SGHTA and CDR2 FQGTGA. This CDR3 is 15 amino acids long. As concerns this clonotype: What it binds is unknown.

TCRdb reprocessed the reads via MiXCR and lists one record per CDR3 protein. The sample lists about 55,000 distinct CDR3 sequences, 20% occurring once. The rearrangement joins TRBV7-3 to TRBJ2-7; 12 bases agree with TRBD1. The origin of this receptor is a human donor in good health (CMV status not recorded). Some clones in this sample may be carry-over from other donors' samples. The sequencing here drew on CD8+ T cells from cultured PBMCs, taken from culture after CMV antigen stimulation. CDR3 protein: CASSHGTGGTYEQYF. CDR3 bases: TGTGCCAGCAGCCACGGGACAGGGGGCACGTACGAGCAGTACTTC.